The entry below describes one T cell receptor beta chain. What it binds is not known. V lost 6 bases, J lost 10 bases, and 18 bases lay in between. Germline V lookup: CDR1 SNHLY, CDR2 FYNNEI. There are 14 residues in the CDR3. These data are taken from a study of cytomegalovirus exposure and HLA in healthy donors. Study conclusions and caveats: Another analysis was done later, and it associated 17,000 or so TCR beta sequences with HLA alleles at 0.05 false discovery rate. Association of a missense DCLRE1C variant with TCR beta V- and J-gene trimming was reported in a later analysis.

The PCR had 60 Vbeta and 13 Jbeta primers. Produced via immunoSEQ multiplex PCR; TCRdb's table is partial and in-frame only. The table lists approximately 200,000 clones, more than 60% of them singletons. What was sequenced was PBMCs. This TCR derives from a man between 35 and 55 years old in good health and CMV-seronegative. The V gene is TRBV2, the J gene TRBJ1-4; a possible D gene is TRBD1 (6 bases). CDR3 residues: CASSDTGFGGKLFF. The CDR3 coding sequence is TGTGCCAGCAGCGATACAGGGTTTGGCGGAAAACTGTTTTTT.